This TCR beta chain is drawn from a study of blood T cell repertoires in COVID-19. The CDR3 consists of 20 residues. In germline, CDR1 is SGHNT, CDR2 YYREEE (reference sequence). Trimming cost V 4 bases and J 0 bases; bases outside gene matches: 18. The repertoire was sequenced with immunoSEQ multiplex PCR; TCRdb's copy has only in-frame clones and lacks some. The table has 90,000 or so clones, 85% to 90% seen once. The rearrangement joins TRBV5-4 to TRBJ1-5, with 8 bases identical to TRBD1. The source material was peripheral blood. This sequence originates from a man between 60 and 75 years old with acute or convalescent COVID-19. The chain's CDR3 is CASSEVPRGRLGYSNQPQHF. The CDR3 bases are TGTGCCAGCAGCGAAGTGCCCAGGGGGCGTCTTGGATATAGCAATCAGCCCCAGCATTTT.